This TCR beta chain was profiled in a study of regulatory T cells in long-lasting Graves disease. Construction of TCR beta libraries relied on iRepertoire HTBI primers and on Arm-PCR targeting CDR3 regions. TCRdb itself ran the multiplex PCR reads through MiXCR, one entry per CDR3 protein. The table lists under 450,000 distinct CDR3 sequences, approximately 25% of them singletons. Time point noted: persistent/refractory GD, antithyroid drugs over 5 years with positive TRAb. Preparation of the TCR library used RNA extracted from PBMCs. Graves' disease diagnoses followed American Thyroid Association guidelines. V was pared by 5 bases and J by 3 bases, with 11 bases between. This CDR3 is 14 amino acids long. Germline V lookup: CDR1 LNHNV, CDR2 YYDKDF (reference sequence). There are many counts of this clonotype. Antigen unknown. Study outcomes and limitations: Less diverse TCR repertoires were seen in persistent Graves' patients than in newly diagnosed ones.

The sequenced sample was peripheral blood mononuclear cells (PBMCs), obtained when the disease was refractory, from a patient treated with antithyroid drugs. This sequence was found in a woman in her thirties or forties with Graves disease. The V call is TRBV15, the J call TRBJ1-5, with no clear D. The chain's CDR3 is CATSLHRSNQPQHF. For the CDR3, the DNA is TGTGCCACCAGCCTCCACCGCTCCAATCAGCCCCAGCATTTT. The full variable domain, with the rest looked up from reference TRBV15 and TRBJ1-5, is DAMVIQNPRYQVTQFGKPVTLSCSQTLNHNVMYWYQQKSSQAPKLLFHYYDKDFNNEADTPDNFQSRRPNTSFCFLDIRSPGLGDTAMYLCATSLHRSNQPQHFGDGTRLSIL.